This note documents a single T cell receptor beta chain sequence. The antigen remains undetermined. The data are from a study of cytomegalovirus exposure and HLA in healthy donors. Trimming shortened V by 3 bases and J by 1 base, and 6 bases separated the two germline ends. The CDR3 covers 14 residues. From germline, CDR1 is SGHTA and CDR2 FQGTGA. The PCR contained 60 Vbeta and 13 Jbeta primers. Profiling relied on immunoSEQ multiplex PCR, and the TCRdb table lists in-frame clones only, not all of them. The sample lists about 68,000 clones; 75% to 90% were seen once. General study results and limits: Reportedly, fewer N-insertions than the approximately 700-donor mean appeared in an Asian-associated ancestry cluster in a later analysis.

The sequence was obtained from a human donor in good health. Sequenced sample: PBMCs. This rearrangement joins TRBV7-3 to TRBJ2-2; a possible D gene is TRBD1 (6 bases). In DNA form, the CDR3 reads TGTGCCAGCAGCTTGGGACAGAACACCGGGGAGCTGTTTTTT. It translates to CASSLGQNTGELFF.